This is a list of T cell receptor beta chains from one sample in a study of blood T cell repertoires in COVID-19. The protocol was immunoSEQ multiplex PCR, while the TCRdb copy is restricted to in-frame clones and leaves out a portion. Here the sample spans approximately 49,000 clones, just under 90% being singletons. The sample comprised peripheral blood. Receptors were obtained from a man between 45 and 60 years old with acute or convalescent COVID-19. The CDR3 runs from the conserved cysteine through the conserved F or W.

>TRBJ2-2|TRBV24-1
CATSDLPGAGAGELFF
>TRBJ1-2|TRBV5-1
CASSLTGEGYTF
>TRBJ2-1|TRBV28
CASMGGGAGDYNEQFF
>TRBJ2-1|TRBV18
CASSLTSGGLFF
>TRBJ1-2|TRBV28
CASSLRNRHGYGYTF
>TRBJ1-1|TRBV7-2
CASSLVWGGDTEAFF
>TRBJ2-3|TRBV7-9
CASSTWTSGSTDTQYF
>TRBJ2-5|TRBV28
CASSALAGGLETQYF
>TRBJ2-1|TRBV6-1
CASSEERERNEQFF
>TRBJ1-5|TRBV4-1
CASSRTGSGINQPQHF
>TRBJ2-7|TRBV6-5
CASSYSSDSSYEQYF
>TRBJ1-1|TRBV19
CASGTGTEAFF
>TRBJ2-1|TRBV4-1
CASSQPRSYNEQFF
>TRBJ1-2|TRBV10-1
CASSADRLGGYTF
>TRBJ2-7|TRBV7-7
CASSFPAIGEDCSYEQYF
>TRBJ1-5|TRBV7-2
CASSLVLGRRQPQHF
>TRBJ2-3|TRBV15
CATSRGPIREQYF
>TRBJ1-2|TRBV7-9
CASSAGTGGYGYTF
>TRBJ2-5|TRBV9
CASSPTSRGGWRTQYF
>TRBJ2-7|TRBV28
CASSPRDEQYF
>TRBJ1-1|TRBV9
CASTYSDFNTEAFF
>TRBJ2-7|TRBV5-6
CASSLGGLPYEQYF
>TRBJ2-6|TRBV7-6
CASSLVGAVGANVLTF
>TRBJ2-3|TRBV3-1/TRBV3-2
CASSPASGRAFGDTQYF
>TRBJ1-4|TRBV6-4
CASSEGTTNEKLFF
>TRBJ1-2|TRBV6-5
CASTPGQSLMRGYTF
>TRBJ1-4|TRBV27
CASSLRQGPNEKLFF
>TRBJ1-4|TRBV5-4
CASGKGRTNEKLFF
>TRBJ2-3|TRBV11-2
CASSLTRSTDTQYF
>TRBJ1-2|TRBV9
CASSRDLAGTGVFGYTF
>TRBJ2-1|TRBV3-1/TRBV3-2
CASSLLGEAGGFNEQFF
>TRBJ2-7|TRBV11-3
CASSLAGLSDYEQYF
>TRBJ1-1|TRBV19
CASSIGWGVGTEAFF
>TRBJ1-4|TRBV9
CASSKSTASDEKLFF
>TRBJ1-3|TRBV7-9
CASSPLSGNTIYF